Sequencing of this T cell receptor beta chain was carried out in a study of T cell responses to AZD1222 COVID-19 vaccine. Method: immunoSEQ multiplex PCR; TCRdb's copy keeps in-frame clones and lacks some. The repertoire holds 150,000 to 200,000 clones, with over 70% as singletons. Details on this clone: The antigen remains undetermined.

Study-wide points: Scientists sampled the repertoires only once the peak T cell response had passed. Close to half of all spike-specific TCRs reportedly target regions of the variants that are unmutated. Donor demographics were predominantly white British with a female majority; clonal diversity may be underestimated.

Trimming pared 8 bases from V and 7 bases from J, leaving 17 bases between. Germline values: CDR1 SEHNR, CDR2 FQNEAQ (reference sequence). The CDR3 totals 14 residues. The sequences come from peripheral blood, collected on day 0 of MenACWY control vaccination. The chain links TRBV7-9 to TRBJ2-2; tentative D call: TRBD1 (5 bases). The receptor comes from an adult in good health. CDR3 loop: CASRGAGQFGELFF. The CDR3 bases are TGTGCCAGCCGAGGCGCAGGGCAGTTCGGGGAGCTGTTTTTT.